This TCR beta chain emerged from a study of OX40 agonist ivuxolimab in advanced cancers. Regarding the study as a whole: Some of the nonresponding patients also showed low levels of normalized T-cell clonal expansion.

Note on this clone: As yet, its antigen is unknown.

CDR1 is MDHEN, CDR2 SYDVKM, per germline. V was trimmed by 3 bases and J by 5 bases, leaving 19 bases between them. The CDR3 consists of 16 residues. This table comes from immunoSEQ multiplex PCR, and its TCRdb copy is limited to in-frame clones, with some not included. The repertoire holds fewer than 15,000 clones, about 85% seen once, with over 30% in the top ten. Collection of blood occurred at baseline, at cycle 4 day 1, and at cycle 7 day 1. The rearrangement joins TRBV28 to TRBJ1-1; maybe TRBD1 (5 bases). The material was CD4+ or CD8+ T cells sorted from blood, obtained in a trial of the OX40 agonist ivuxolimab. The source is an adult with an advanced solid tumor such as melanoma, head and neck, liver or kidney cancer. DNA for the CDR3: TGTGCCAGCAGTTTTTATCGCCCGGGGGGGGGAACTGAAGCTTTCTTT. It encodes CASSFYRPGGGTEAFF.